These T cell receptor beta chains were read from a single sample in a study of blood T cell repertoires in COVID-19. Assay: immunoSEQ multiplex PCR; the TCRdb copy retains only in-frame clones and omits some. The data show some 200,000 clones, about 86% seen once. The sequenced sample was peripheral blood. These receptors all stem from a young man with active or convalescent COVID-19. Both conserved end residues are part of each CDR3. D genes are given only for firm matches. The size field is filled for only some rows; it gives once, few, many or a size class.

NA	NA	TRBJ1-1	14	TRBV24-1	CATSPSGGNTEAFF	TGTGCCACCAGCCCTTCCGGGGGGAACACTGAAGCTTTCTTT
NA	NA	TRBJ1-2	17	TRBV19	CASSPRPAVTRNDGYTF	TGTGCCAGTAGTCCTCGCCCGGCGGTAACTCGGAACGATGGCTACACCTTC
TRBD1	NA	TRBJ1-4	15	TRBV14	CASSAGQGWYEKLFF	TGTGCCAGCAGCGCTGGACAGGGGTGGTATGAAAAACTGTTTTTT
NA	NA	TRBJ1-1	15	TRBV30	CAWSPNADRNTEAFF	TGTGCCTGGAGTCCCAATGCCGACAGAAACACTGAAGCTTTCTTT
TRBD1	NA	TRBJ1-6	14	TRBV25-1	CASSLGTTGASLHF	TGTGCCAGCAGTCTTGGGACAACAGGGGCATCCCTCCACTTT
NA	NA	TRBJ2-2	14	TRBV3-1/TRBV3-2	CASSQVLNTGELFF	TGTGCCAGCAGCCAAGTGTTAAACACCGGGGAGCTGTTTTTT
NA	NA	TRBJ2-3	17	TRBV11-3	CASSLRGQIAFTDTQYF	TGTGCCAGCAGCCTCCGTGGACAGATCGCCTTCACAGATACGCAGTATTTT
TRBD1	NA	TRBJ1-6	16	TRBV27	CASSRDRPTYNSPLHF	TGTGCCAGCAGCCGGGACAGGCCTACCTATAATTCACCCCTCCACTTT
NA	NA	TRBJ1-2	13	TRBV6-5	CASSYGGAYGYTF	TGTGCCAGCAGTTATGGAGGGGCCTATGGCTACACCTTC
NA	NA	TRBJ1-2	14	TRBV12-5	CASGLAGLNYGYTF	TGTGCTAGTGGTTTGGCCGGACTGAACTATGGCTACACCTTC
TRBD2	NA	TRBJ2-3	18	TRBV6-2/TRBV6-3	CASSYPQRLATSTDTQYF	TGTGCCAGCAGTTACCCCCAAAGACTAGCTACTAGCACAGATACGCAGTATTTT
NA	few	TRBJ2-2	14	TRBV28	CASGQGGNTGELFF	TGTGCCAGCGGCCAAGGGGGGAACACCGGGGAGCTGTTTTTT
NA	NA	TRBJ2-1	15	TRBV25-1	CASRADTATYNEQFF	TGTGCCAGCAGGGCAGACACCGCCACCTACAATGAGCAGTTCTTC
NA	NA	TRBJ2-3	16	TRBV7-9	CASSLAWGPTPDTQYF	TGTGCCAGCAGCTTAGCGTGGGGCCCCACTCCAGATACGCAGTATTTT
NA	NA	TRBJ1-1	14	TRBV30	CAWRAWGGDTEAFF	TGTGCCTGGAGGGCCTGGGGGGGAGACACTGAAGCTTTCTTT
NA	NA	TRBJ1-1	13	TRBV27	CASAWGGNTEAFF	TGTGCCAGCGCTTGGGGGGGGAACACTGAAGCTTTCTTT
NA	NA	TRBJ2-2	16	TRBV19	CASSPIPGVNTGELFF	TGTGCCAGTAGTCCCATACCAGGGGTAAACACCGGGGAGCTGTTTTTT
TRBD2	NA	TRBJ2-1	13	TRBV9	CASSVAGKDEQFF	TGTGCCAGCAGTGTAGCGGGGAAAGATGAGCAGTTCTTC
TRBD1	NA	TRBJ2-1	14	TRBV29-1	CSVDGQGPYNEQFF	TGCAGCGTTGACGGACAGGGGCCTTACAATGAGCAGTTCTTC
TRBD2	NA	TRBJ2-3	22	TRBV4-1	CASSQERMGGLAGSRGTDTQYF	TGCGCCAGCAGCCAAGAACGGATGGGCGGGCTAGCGGGGTCCCGGGGGACAGATACGCAGTATTTT
NA	once	TRBJ1-5	15	TRBV9	CASSPTGGLNQPQHF	TGTGCCAGCAGCCCCACGGGGGGTCTCAATCAGCCCCAGCATTTT
TRBD1	NA	TRBJ1-1	19	TRBV4-1	CASSQYQGDRGRINTEAFF	TGCGCCAGCAGCCAATACCAGGGGGACAGGGGCCGCATCAACACTGAAGCTTTCTTT
NA	NA	TRBJ1-2	15	TRBV29-1	CSVEEAGGRVDGYTF	TGCAGCGTTGAAGAGGCGGGGGGCAGGGTGGATGGCTACACCTTC
NA	NA	TRBJ2-7	17	TRBV28	CASISLGDTVSSYEQYF	TGTGCCAGCATTTCACTGGGGGACACCGTGAGCTCCTACGAGCAGTACTTC
NA	NA	TRBJ2-7	14	TRBV19	CASSARQTHYEQYF	TGTGCCAGTAGTGCCAGACAGACCCACTACGAGCAGTACTTC
TRBD1	NA	TRBJ1-4	16	TRBV28	CASRLGQGRTNEKLFF	TGTGCCAGCAGGCTCGGACAGGGGCGAACTAATGAAAAACTGTTTTTT